One and the same sample provided the 27 T cell receptor beta chains below, sequenced in a study of blood T cell repertoires in COVID-19. The protocol was immunoSEQ multiplex PCR, while the TCRdb copy is restricted to in-frame clones and leaves out a portion. The repertoire holds roughly 56,000 clones, around 90% seen once, with approximately 13% in the top ten. The source material was peripheral blood. These receptors were obtained from a man in his 60s with active COVID-19.

The J gene is TRBJ2-1, the V gene TRBV5-1; D is undetermined. Trimming cost V 3 bases and J 8 bases, with 9 bases left between them. CDR1 and CDR2 from the germline V gene are SGHRS and YFSETQ. CDR3 length: 12 amino acids. The CDR3 loop is CASSSLLDEQFF. The CDR3 coding sequence is TGCGCCAGCAGCTCACTACTCGATGAGCAGTTCTTC.

This sequence joins TRBV5-4 and TRBJ2-7, with 15 positions matching TRBD2. V lost 3 bases and J lost 6; bases outside the gene matches: 1. CDR3 length: 14 residues. Germline values: CDR1 SGHNT, CDR2 YYREEE (reference sequence). The CDR3 is CASSWTSGRGEQYF. The CDR3 region has the DNA TGTGCCAGCAGCTGGACTAGCGGGAGGGGCGAGCAGTACTTC.

The rearrangement uses TRBV7-3 and TRBJ2-1, with 7 bases fitting TRBD2. The V gene's germline CDR1 is SGHTA and CDR2 FQGTGA. The CDR3 has 15 amino acids. V lost 4 bases, J lost 2 bases, and 5 bases stayed unmatched. CDR3 loop: CASSSSAGAYNEQFF. The CDR3 nucleotides are TGTGCCAGCAGCTCTAGCGCGGGAGCCTACAATGAGCAGTTCTTC.

This clone was picked up a small number of times. The chain joins TRBV9 to TRBJ1-3; D uncertain. The V end was cut by 4 bases, the J end by 0 bases, with 8 bases between. The CDR3 sequence is 14 residues long. CDR1 SGDLS and CDR2 YYNGEE come from the germline V gene. The CDR3 protein is CASSSLSSGNTIYF. The CDR3 region has the DNA TGTGCCAGCAGCTCACTAAGCTCTGGAAACACCATATATTTT.

The chain joins TRBV28 to TRBJ1-6; 8 bases map to TRBD1. The CDR3 has 15 amino acids. Trimming took 3 bases from V and 9 from J; bases not matched to a gene: 7. Germline V gene lookup returns CDR1 MDHEN and CDR2 SYDVKM. The CDR3, as DNA: TGTGCCAGCAGTTTGGGGACAGGCACATCTTCACCCCTCCACTTT. This gives the protein CASSLGTGTSSPLHF. The full variable domain, completed using reference TRBV28 and TRBJ1-6, is DVKVTQSSRYLVKRTGEKVFLECVQDMDHENMFWYRQDPGLGLRLIYFSYDVKMKEKGDIPEGYSVSREKKERFSLILESASTNQTSMYLCASSLGTGTSSPLHFGNGTRLTVT.

This clone showed up just a few times. The rearrangement uses TRBV19 and TRBJ1-1, with 10 positions matching TRBD1. Germline-derived CDR1 and CDR2 are LNHDA and SQIVND (reference sequence). With 7 bases clipped from V and 1 base from J, the junction kept 6 bases outside the gene matches. This CDR3 is 15 amino acids long. In DNA, the CDR3 is TGTGCCAGTACCGGGACAGGGGTGTCGAACACTGAAGCTTTCTTT. Translated, it gives CASTGTGVSNTEAFF.

V usage is TRBV6-2 or TRBV6-3 and J usage is TRBJ2-5, with 13 positions matching TRBD2. The CDR3 totals 16 residues. The germline CDR1 and CDR2 sequences are MNHEY and SVGEGT. The ends lost 4 bases at V and 5 bases at J; junction bases unmatched: 7. Here the CDR3 reads CASSWTTSGGFETQYF. The DNA of the CDR3 is TGTGCCAGCAGTTGGACGACTAGCGGGGGGTTTGAGACCCAGTACTTC.

The chain has TRBV9 and TRBJ2-6; D gene uncertain. CDR1 is SGDLS, CDR2 YYNGEE, per germline. Trimming took off 6 bases at V and 0 bases at J, with 4 bases between the two ends. This CDR3 region has 13 residues. In nucleotides, the CDR3 is TGTGCCAGCATGAGCTCTGGGGCCAACGTCCTGACTTTC. It specifies CASMSSGANVLTF.

The rearrangement joins TRBV7-9 to TRBJ2-1; 16 bases are a match to TRBD2. J gave up 2 bases and V 5 bases, and 9 bases lay outside the gene matches. This CDR3 region has 19 residues. Germline V gives CDR1 SEHNR, CDR2 FQNEAQ (reference sequence). The DNA of the CDR3 is TGTGCCAGCAGCCCTGGGACTAGCGGGAGGGCCTTCACCTACAATGAGCAGTTCTTC. The encoded protein is CASSPGTSGRAFTYNEQFF.

The rearrangement uses TRBV27 and TRBJ2-7; D is undetermined. The germline V gene has CDR1 MNHEY and CDR2 SMNVEV (reference sequence). The CDR3 consists of 13 residues. The V and J ends lost 3 bases and 3 bases respectively, with 9 bases between them. This chain's CDR3 is CASSFGGNYEQYF. The CDR3 DNA reads as TGTGCCAGCAGTTTCGGCGGCAACTACGAGCAGTACTTC.

The rearrangement uses TRBV7-9 and TRBJ2-4; the D gene is possibly TRBD2 (6 bases). This CDR3 has 13 amino acids. Germline loops: CDR1 SEHNR, CDR2 FQNEAQ (reference sequence). V was pared by 0 bases and J by 8 bases, with 8 bases between. CDR3 sequence: CASSLAGTHIQYF. In nucleotides, the CDR3 is TGTGCCAGCAGCTTAGCGGGGACTCACATTCAGTACTTC.

This clone appeared a single time. The rearrangement links TRBV9 to TRBJ2-1, with 7 positions matching TRBD2. The germline gives CDR1 SGDLS, CDR2 YYNGEE. Germline trimming cut 2 bases from V and 9 bases from J; bases unmatched to any gene: 23. The CDR3 runs to 19 residues. The CDR3 region is CASSVTPNLGLASGGEQFF. For the CDR3, the DNA is TGTGCCAGCAGCGTGACCCCGAACCTTGGGCTAGCCTCGGGGGGTGAGCAGTTCTTC.

V usage is TRBV7-8 and J usage is TRBJ2-2; 10 nucleotides align to TRBD2. With 5 bases clipped from V and 2 bases from J, the junction kept 5 bases outside the gene matches. This CDR3 has 16 residues. Germline CDR1 is SGHVS and CDR2 is FQNEAQ. CDR3 in amino acids: CASSQKRGGNTGELFF. The CDR3 DNA is TGTGCCAGCAGCCAAAAGCGGGGGGGAAACACCGGGGAGCTGTTTTTT.

V and J are TRBV7-9 and TRBJ2-7; a possible D gene is TRBD2 (7 bases). V lost 6 bases, J lost 2 bases, and 17 bases lay in between. Germline CDR1 and CDR2: SEHNR and FQNEAQ (reference sequence). This CDR3 is built from 15 residues. The CDR3 loop is CASSSAGEGAYEQYF. The CDR3 DNA reads TGTGCCAGCAGTTCCGCAGGGGAGGGGGCCTACGAGCAGTACTTC.

This clone occurred once. The chain joins TRBV9 to TRBJ2-5, with 9 bases matching TRBD2. Germline-derived CDR1 and CDR2 are SGDLS and YYNGEE. V lost 6 bases, J lost 4 bases, and 10 bases stayed unmatched. The CDR3 consists of 15 residues. The DNA of the CDR3 is TGTGCCAGCACCTTTAGCGGGGGCATGGGAGAGACCCAGTACTTC. Amino acid sequence: CASTFSGGMGETQYF. Based on the CDR3 plus reference TRBV9 and TRBJ2-5, the full variable domain is DSGVTQTPKHLITATGQRVTLRCSPRSGDLSVYWYQQSLDQGLQFLIQYYNGEERAKGNILERFSAQQFPDLHSELNLSSLELGDSALYFCASTFSGGMGETQYFGPGTRLLVL.

The J gene is TRBJ2-5, the V gene TRBV12-3 or TRBV12-4, with TRBD2 as a possible D gene (5 bases). The ends were cut back, 6 bases at V and 2 bases at J, with 10 bases in the middle. The CDR3 length is 13 residues. CDR3 region: CASSLTTQETQYF. CDR3 DNA sequence: TGTGCCAGCAGCCTGACTACGCAAGAGACCCAGTACTTC.

The chain carries TRBV5-6 and TRBJ1-1; D possibly corresponds to TRBD1 (5 bases). CDR3 length: 14 amino acids. V lost 0 bases to trimming and J lost 0 bases, with 6 bases between them. Germline V gene data show CDR1 as SGHDT and CDR2 as YYEEEE. CDR3 coding DNA: TGTGCCAGCAGCTTGGTCAGGGTGAACACTGAAGCTTTCTTT. It specifies CASSLVRVNTEAFF. Filled out from reference TRBV5-6 and TRBJ1-1, the complete variable domain reads DAGVTQSPTHLIKTRGQQVTLRCSPKSGHDTVSWYQQALGQGPQFIFQYYEEEERQRGNFPDRFSGHQFPNYSSELNVNALLLGDSALYLCASSLVRVNTEAFFGQGTRLTVV.

The rearrangement uses TRBV2 and TRBJ1-4; D ambiguous. The length of the CDR3 is 15 residues. Deletions cut 8 bases from V and 0 bases from J, with 13 bases between. Germline V CDR1 and CDR2: SNHLY, FYNNEI. The DNA for the CDR3 is TGTGCCAGCGGGCCTCAGGTTGCAACTAATGAAAAACTGTTTTTT. Its translation is CASGPQVATNEKLFF. Drawing the rest from reference TRBV2 and TRBJ1-4, the complete variable domain is EPEVTQTPSHQVTQMGQEVILRCVPISNHLYFYWYRQILGQKVEFLVSFYNNEISEKSEIFDDQFSVERPDGSNFTLKIRSTKLEDSAMYFCASGPQVATNEKLFFGSGTQLSVL.

J is TRBJ1-2 and V is TRBV6-2 or TRBV6-3; 7 bases are shared with TRBD1. Germline V gene sequence: CDR1 MNHEY, CDR2 SVGEGT. The CDR3 consists of 13 residues. V lost 6 bases and J lost 8; bases outside the gene matches: 9. This chain's CDR3 is CASSGDRVGGYTF. As DNA, the CDR3 is TGTGCCAGCAGCGGCGACAGGGTTGGCGGCTACACCTTC.

The V call is TRBV18, the J call TRBJ1-1, with 12 bases aligning to TRBD1. Germline assignment: CDR1 KGHSH and CDR2 LQKENI. The CDR3 consists of 15 residues. Trimming took 2 bases from V and 5 from J; bases not matched to a gene: 3. The DNA of the CDR3 is TGTGCCAGCTCACCATCGGGACAGGGGGCGACTGAAGCTTTCTTT. Its translation is CASSPSGQGATEAFF.

The chain combines TRBV18 with TRBJ2-1; 8 bases fit TRBD2. The V and J ends lost 3 bases and 5 bases, in that order; junction bases with no gene match: 9. The CDR3 contains 16 residues. Germline CDR1 is KGHSH and CDR2 is LQKENI. CDR3 coding DNA: TGTGCCAGCTCACCTCTAGCGGGCAGACTGAACAATGAGCAGTTCTTC. This gives the protein CASSPLAGRLNNEQFF.

The rearrangement uses TRBV27 and TRBJ1-2, with D possibly matching TRBD1 (6 bases). The length of the CDR3 is 14 residues. The germline V gene has CDR1 MNHEY and CDR2 SMNVEV (reference sequence). Between the trimmed V and J ends, which lost 4 bases and 4 bases, there was a span of 13 bases. The CDR3 region has the DNA TGTGCCAGCAGTTCCACAGGGAACCCCTATGGCTACACCTTC. It yields the protein CASSSTGNPYGYTF.

The chain joins TRBV9 to TRBJ1-2, with no clear D. The V gene's germline CDR1 is SGDLS and CDR2 YYNGEE. The CDR3 runs to 12 residues. V lost 4 bases, J lost 10 bases, and 14 bases lay in between. CDR3 amino acids: CASSPGGPDYTF. CDR3 nucleotide sequence: TGTGCCAGCAGCCCGGGAGGACCCGACTACACCTTC.

The chain combines TRBV29-1 with TRBJ2-2, with D unclear. Per germline, CDR1 SQVTM and CDR2 ANQGSEA. V was trimmed by 6 bases and J by 0 bases, leaving 14 bases between them. This CDR3 spans 15 amino acids. CDR3 in amino acids: CSVDSRLSNTGELFF. The CDR3 DNA reads as TGCAGCGTCGATTCCAGGCTTTCGAACACCGGGGAGCTGTTTTTT.

The rearrangement links TRBV9 to TRBJ1-4; 9 nucleotides line up with TRBD1. The junction had 7 bases not matched to a gene; V was cut back by 2 bases and J by 8 bases. This CDR3 has 15 residues. Germline CDR1 is SGDLS and CDR2 is YYNGEE. The CDR3 here is CASSVDNRGLEKLFF. The CDR3 nucleotides read TGTGCCAGCAGCGTCGACAACAGGGGGCTCGAAAAACTGTTTTTT.

This clone was counted between two and nine times. The chain uses TRBV6-5 and TRBJ1-1, with D unclear. V shed 8 bases and J shed 0 bases, with 10 bases lying between them. Germline CDR1 is MNHEY and CDR2 is SVGAGI. There are 13 residues in the CDR3. CDR3 sequence (DNA): TGTGCCAGCTCCCGGGTTATGAACACTGAAGCTTTCTTT. Translating gives CASSRVMNTEAFF.

Only one count was recorded for this clone. This chain connects TRBV7-3 to TRBJ1-2; 8 bases align to TRBD1. This CDR3 is built from 13 residues. After removal of 5 bases from V and 8 bases from J, the junction contained 7 bases not matched to a gene. Germline V CDR1 and CDR2: SGHTA, FQGTGA. CDR3: CASSQPGGSGYTF. The CDR3 DNA sequence: TGTGCCAGCAGCCAACCAGGGGGCTCGGGCTACACCTTC.